This T cell receptor (beta chain) was found in a study of identical twins. Each donor (without exception) was a healthy Caucasian. TCRdb processed the 5' RACE reads anew with MiXCR; each CDR3 protein has one entry. The data hold around 370,000 distinct CDR3 sequences, with 7% to 9.5% observed a single time. The germline V gene encodes CDR1 SGHRS and CDR2 YFSETQ. The CDR3 runs 16 residues. Trimming cost V 2 bases and J 5 bases, with 17 bases left between them. The TCR comes from a woman between 50 and 59 years old in good health. The V call is TRBV5-1, the J call TRBJ2-1; TRBD2 might be the D (6 bases). Material for sequencing was naive T cells sorted from blood. The CDR3 coding sequence is TGCGCCAGCAGCTTTTACTTTTATAGCGGTAACAATGAGCAGTTCTTC. This gives the protein CASSFYFYSGNNEQFF.